The 13 T cell receptor beta chains in this list originate from one sample, sequenced in a study of post-analysis software for immune sequencing data. The antigens of these receptors remain unknown. Findings and caveats of the study: Four to six TRBV segments were more frequent in patients than controls; TRBV5-6, TRBV5-1 and TRBV20-1 belonged to this group.

Unique molecular identifiers were carried by the TCR beta cDNA libraries. MiXCR was run by TCRdb on the PCR reads, yielding one entry per CDR3 protein. Here the sample spans 180,000 or so distinct CDR3 sequences, approximately 29% being singletons. Input material: blood. These receptors originate from a girl aged 2-17 years with multiple sclerosis.

This clonotype has only a few counts. This chain connects TRBV7-9 to TRBJ1-4; 9 nucleotides match TRBD1. CDR1 and CDR2 (germline): SEHNR, FQNEAQ (reference sequence). V was pared by 8 bases and J by 2 bases, with 6 bases of the junction left unmatched. This CDR3 is built from 15 residues. DNA of the CDR3: TGTGCCAGCCGAAAGGGACAGGGCACTAATGAAAAACTGTTTTTT. Protein: CASRKGQGTNEKLFF.

A few counts support this clonotype. The rearrangement joins TRBV29-1 to TRBJ1-1, with D maybe TRBD1 (5 bases). Per the germline V gene, CDR1 is SQVTM and CDR2 is ANQGSEA. V was trimmed by 7 bases and J by 4 bases, leaving 10 bases between them. There are 11 residues in the CDR3. The CDR3 reads CSGGKSTEAFF. The DNA for the CDR3 is TGCAGCGGGGGGAAGAGCACTGAAGCTTTCTTT.

The gene calls are TRBV29-1 and TRBJ2-7; 10 nucleotides match TRBD1. The CDR3 is made up of 14 amino acids. Germline V gene data show CDR1 as SQVTM and CDR2 as ANQGSEA. Germline trimming cut 6 bases from V and 7 bases from J; bases unmatched to any gene: 12. The CDR3 here is CSVRTGGSYNEQYF. CDR3 coding DNA: TGCAGCGTAAGGACAGGGGGGTCCTACAATGAGCAGTACTTC.

The chain is built from TRBV18 and TRBJ2-1, with 15 positions matching TRBD2. Germline CDR1 and CDR2: KGHSH and LQKENI. The V and J ends lost 6 bases and 0 bases, in that order; junction bases with no gene match: 9. The CDR3 spans 19 residues. The CDR3 DNA reads as TGTGCCAGCTCCCGAAAGGGACTAGCGGGAGGTAGCTCCTACAATGAGCAGTTCTTC. Protein sequence: CASSRKGLAGGSSYNEQFF.

As to this clonotype: A clone one base away is much larger, so this may be a read error. The rearrangement joins TRBV12-3 or TRBV12-4 to TRBJ1-2; D is uncertain. The V end was cut by 5 bases, the J end by 6 bases, with 10 bases between. The CDR3 contains 12 residues. CDR3 coding DNA: TGTGCCAGCAGTGGCCAGCTCCATGGCTACACCTTC. This sequence encodes CASSGQLHGYTF.

With respect to this clonotype: It may be a read error: a sequence one base away is much more abundant. The chain is built from TRBV6-5 and TRBJ2-6; D not certain. CDR1 is MNHEY, CDR2 SVGAGI, per germline. This CDR3 comprises 16 residues. The CDR3 nucleotides read TGTACCAGCAGTTACTCGTCCCTCTCTGGGGCCAACGTCCTGACTTTC. It encodes CTSSYSSLSGANVLTF.

This clonotype was found once. At one end, the junction sequence differs from germline, possibly due to a read error. This CDR3 is CASNERLAGAETLYF. The CDR3 DNA sequence: TGTGCCAGCAACGAGAGACTAGCGGGGGCAGAGACCCTGTACTTC. This sequence joins TRBV6-6 and TRBJ2-5; 12 nucleotides agree with TRBD2. The length of the CDR3 is 15 residues. The germline V gene has CDR1 MNHNY and CDR2 SVGAGI (reference sequence).

About this clonotype: A much bigger clone sits one base away, suggesting this may be a read error. CDR3 region: CASMEGGRQETQFF. CDR3 bases: TGTGCCAGCATGGAAGGGGGCCGGCAAGAGACCCAGTTCTTC. This rearrangement joins TRBV27 to TRBJ2-5, with 7 bases matching TRBD1. The J call may be faulty, since TRBJ2-1 better matches the DNA end. Germline loops: CDR1 MNHEY, CDR2 SMNVEV (reference sequence). The CDR3 contains 14 residues.

V and J are TRBV12-3 or TRBV12-4 and TRBJ2-3; D remains ambiguous. This CDR3 comprises 12 residues. V gave up 3 bases and J gave up 9 bases, with 10 bases separating them. CDR3 coding DNA: TGTGCCAGCAGTTTCGCGTTAGGAACGCAGTATTTT. This gives the protein CASSFALGTQYF.

As concerns this clonotype: This may arise from a read error, as a much more abundant clone is one base away. The chain uses TRBV12-3 or TRBV12-4 and TRBJ2-5; the match to TRBD1 covers 9 bases. Unmatched junction bases numbered 6, after V lost 5 bases and J lost 5 bases. This CDR3 comprises 14 residues. The CDR3 is CASSRTGGSETQYF. DNA for the CDR3: TGTGCCAGCAGTCGAACAGGGGGCTCTGAGACCCAGTACTTC.

This clonotype was recorded a few times. The genes are TRBV5-1 and TRBJ1-1; D possibly corresponds to TRBD1 (5 bases). The V gene lost 0 bases and the J gene lost 4 bases, with 13 bases spanning the gap. CDR3 length: 15 residues. Germline assignment: CDR1 SGHRS and CDR2 YFSETQ. CDR3 loop: CASSLAGGGVTEAFF. The CDR3 DNA reads TGCGCCAGCAGCTTGGCCGGAGGAGGGGTCACTGAAGCTTTCTTT. Drawing the rest from reference TRBV5-1 and TRBJ1-1, the complete variable domain is KAGVTQTPRYLIKTRGQQVTLSCSPISGHRSVSWYQQTPGQGLQFLFEYFSETQRNKGNFPGRFSGRQFSNSRSEMNVSTLELGDSALYLCASSLAGGGVTEAFFGQGTRLTVV.

In its sample, this clonotype was seen many times. The chain joins TRBV6-5 to TRBJ2-7, with D uncertain. Trimming left V 0 bases short and J 5 bases short, with 11 bases between. Germline V gene lookup returns CDR1 MNHEY and CDR2 SVGAGI. The CDR3 has 14 amino acids. In DNA, the CDR3 is TGTGCCAGCAGTTACTCGAAAGAGAGGAACGAGCAGTACTTC. It specifies CASSYSKERNEQYF.

The V and J genes are TRBV18 and TRBJ2-5; D may be TRBD1 (6 bases). The CDR3 spans 16 residues. Trimming stripped 3 bases from V and 11 bases from J, with 25 bases between. The germline V gene encodes CDR1 KGHSH and CDR2 LQKENI. CDR3 in amino acids: CASSPSGQGTDNEQYF. CDR3 in DNA: TGTGCCAGCTCACCCAGCGGTCAGGGGACGGACAATGAGCAGTACTTC.